This T cell receptor beta chain came from a study of cytomegalovirus exposure and HLA in healthy donors. Primers: 60 Vbeta forward and 13 Jbeta reverse. Clones were read by immunoSEQ multiplex PCR, and TCRdb kept only the in-frame ones, dropping some. The repertoire consists of 130,000 or so clones, with about 70% occurring once and the leading ten covering approximately 2.1%. This clone came up once. Its target is unknown. One end of the junction is discordant with germline, which a read error may explain. The study, taken as a whole, reports: Roughly uniform depth of sequencing across donors was assumed in presence/absence analyses.

The CDR3 is 14 residues long. Germline V gene lookup returns CDR1 LGHNA and CDR2 YSLEER. The clonotype comes from a woman between 35 and 50 years old in good health and CMV-seropositive. The chain has TRBV4-3 and TRBJ1-6; D is unclear. Sequenced input: PBMCs. The CDR3, as DNA: TGCGCCAGCAGCCAAGGACTTCATTCGTCGAGGTCCGTATTT. The encoded protein is CASSQGLHSSRSVF.